The 32 T cell receptor beta chains in this list originate from one sample, sequenced in a study of tumor and adjacent non-tumor tissue in lung cancer. Three rounds of nested PCR, following a modified ARM-PCR protocol, produced the TCRbeta library. TCRdb fed the multiplex PCR reads into MiXCR, producing one record per CDR3 protein. Of around 120,000 distinct CDR3 sequences in the sample, roughly 67% were seen once. RNA was extracted from bulk tissue without any cell sorting. Sequencing was done on a sample of lung tumor tissue. The receptors stem from a man aged 25 to 40 with non-small cell lung cancer.

About this clonotype itself: The germline gene is not matched at one end of the junction; a read error may be the cause. The V call is TRBV20-1, the J call TRBJ2-7; the match to TRBD2 covers 13 bases. This CDR3 comprises 16 residues. Germline CDR1 DFQATT, CDR2 SNEGSKA (reference sequence). CDR3 DNA: TGTAGTGCTAGACCGCGGACTAGCGGGAGTCCCTACGAGCAGTACTTC. Amino acids: CSARPRTSGSPYEQYF.

As concerns this clonotype: The CDR3 does not close with the conserved phenylalanine or tryptophan, likely indicating a read error. This chain connects TRBV11-2 to TRBJ2-2, with TRBD1 matching 7 bases. V was clipped by 3 bases and J by 6 bases; unmatched bases: 4. This CDR3 spans 14 amino acids. CDR1 is SGHAT and CDR2 is FQNNGV in the germline V gene. The CDR3: CASSLTGCAGELFY. The DNA of the CDR3 is TGTGCCAGCAGCTTGACAGGGTGCGCCGGGGAGCTGTTTTAT.

Turning to this clonotype: A junction end diverges from the germline sequence, so it may reflect a read error. This chain joins TRBV6-5 and TRBJ2-3; a weak D match, TRBD2 (7 bases). Germline CDR1 MNHEY, CDR2 SVGAGI. The CDR3 is 15 amino acids. The CDR3 region is CASSPPGGHTATQYF. In DNA form, the CDR3 reads TGTGCCAGCAGCCCCCCCGGGGGGCACACAGCTACGCAGTATTTT.

This clonotype was counted ten times or more. The gene calls are TRBV20-1 and TRBJ2-2; D may be TRBD2 (6 bases). With 3 bases removed from V and 6 bases from J, the gap between germline ends came to 11 bases. CDR3 size: 13 residues. Germline V gives CDR1 DFQATT, CDR2 SNEGSKA (reference sequence). The DNA for the CDR3 is TGCAGTGCTAGGTCGGGGGAGGCCGGGGAGCTGTTTTTT. Translating gives CSARSGEAGELFF.

Concerning this clonotype: Just one base apart from a much larger clone, this may be a read error. This chain joins TRBV29-1 and TRBJ1-4, with D uncertain. Germline CDR1 and CDR2: SQVTM and ANQGSEA. CDR3 length: 14 amino acids. In DNA, the CDR3 is TGCAGCGTTGAAAGTTATGGCGCGAATGAAAACCTGTTTTTT. Protein product: CSVESYGANENLFF.

To note about this clonotype: The junction shows a germline mismatch at one end, possibly a read error. This sequence joins TRBV4-3 and TRBJ2-3; a possible D gene is TRBD2 (5 bases). The CDR3 sequence is 19 residues long. Germline V gene data show CDR1 as LGHNA and CDR2 as YSLEER. CDR3 sequence: CANSQESVGRSMVTDTQYF. In nucleotides, the CDR3 is TGCGCCAACAGCCAAGAATCTGTAGGGAGATCTATGGTCACAGATACGCAGTATTTT.

The chain links TRBV28 to TRBJ1-1; maybe TRBD1 (5 bases). V was trimmed by 4 bases and J by 3 bases, leaving 15 bases between them. Germline V gene data show CDR1 as MDHEN and CDR2 as SYDVKM. The CDR3 totals 15 residues. The CDR3 here is CASSSPAQGDTEAFF. The CDR3 DNA reads TGTGCCAGCAGTTCTCCAGCCCAGGGAGACACTGAAGCTTTCTTT.

This sequence joins TRBV11-1 and TRBJ2-1; D may be TRBD2 (6 bases). Between the trimmed V and J ends, which lost 7 bases and 6 bases, there was a span of 19 bases. The CDR3 covers 15 residues. Germline CDR1 is SGHAT and CDR2 is FQDESV (reference sequence). CDR3 sequence reads: CASNERGSGTNEQFF. DNA of the CDR3: TGTGCCAGCAACGAAAGGGGTAGCGGAACCAATGAGCAGTTCTTC. Looking up the rest from reference TRBV11-1 and TRBJ2-1 gives the full variable domain: EAEVAQSPRYKITEKSQAVAFWCDPISGHATLYWYRQILGQGPELLVQFQDESVVDDSQLPKDRFSAERLKGVDSTLKIQPAELGDSAMYLCASNERGSGTNEQFFGPGTRLTVL.

A remark on this clonotype: This clone may be a read error of a much larger clone one base away. The rearrangement uses TRBV20-1 and TRBJ1-5; D call uncertain. There are 11 residues in the CDR3. V lost 2 bases, J lost 12 bases, and 11 bases lay in between. In germline, CDR1 is DFQATT, CDR2 SNEGSKA (reference sequence). CDR3 protein: CSARQISVQHF. The CDR3 nucleotides are TGCAGTGCTAGACAGATCTCGGTCCAGCATTTT.

Comment on this clonotype: This could be a read error, since a much larger clone is one nucleotide away. The rearrangement uses TRBV12-3 or TRBV12-4 and TRBJ2-7; 10 bases are a match to TRBD2. Germline trimming cut 5 bases from V and 7 bases from J; bases unmatched to any gene: 8. The CDR3 runs to 14 residues. The CDR3 nucleotides are TGTGCCAGCAGTCGGCTAGCGGGAGCGGAAGAGCAGTACTTC. Its protein product is CASSRLAGAEEQYF.

On this clonotype: A much larger clone is a single base away; this may be a read error. The chain carries TRBV12-3 or TRBV12-4 and TRBJ2-1; D is possibly TRBD2 (5 bases). V lost 6 bases and J 10 bases, leaving 13 bases between the germline ends. This CDR3 contains 12 residues. This chain's CDR3 is CASRHIAREQFF. CDR3 nucleotides: TGTGCCAGCAGACACATAGCGAGGGAGCAGTTCTTC.

Note on this clonotype: A much more abundant neighbour one base away suggests this may be a read error. The J gene is TRBJ2-7, the V gene TRBV4-1; 11 nucleotides match TRBD1. The CDR3 totals 15 residues. The V segment lost 1 base and the J segment 6 bases; nucleotides outside the gene matches: 5. The germline CDR1 and CDR2 sequences are MGHRA and YSYEKL. CDR3 sequence reads: CASSQAGQGGLEQYF. CDR3 bases: TGCGCCAGCAGCCAAGCGGGACAGGGGGGCCTCGAGCAGTACTTC.

This clonotype was seen a single time. A read error may account for a junction end that differs from germline. The chain recombines TRBV7-9 with TRBJ2-7; D not resolved. From germline, CDR1 is SEHNR and CDR2 FQNEAQ (reference sequence). The CDR3 is made up of 11 amino acids. CDR3 in amino acids: CASNLDYEQYF. In nucleotides, the CDR3 is TGTGCCAGCAACTTAGACTACGAGCAGTACTTC.

This chain uses TRBV4-1 with TRBJ2-4, with D possibly matching TRBD1 (5 bases). From germline, CDR1 is MGHRA and CDR2 YSYEKL. Trimming left V 0 bases short and J 1 base short, with 13 bases between. This CDR3 comprises 17 residues. The CDR3 DNA follows: TGCGCCAGCAGCCAAGATGGGTTAGGGGCTGCCAAAAACATTCAGTACTTC. Its protein is CASSQDGLGAAKNIQYF.

This clonotype has only a few counts. This chain uses TRBV20-1 with TRBJ1-1, with 10 bases lining up with TRBD1. V trimming: 0 bases; J trimming: 2 bases; junction bases outside the gene matches: 6. This CDR3 has 16 amino acids. Per the germline V gene, CDR1 is DFQATT and CDR2 is SNEGSKA (reference sequence). This CDR3 is CSARDFRQGANTEAFF. The CDR3 region has the DNA TGCAGTGCTAGAGATTTCCGACAGGGGGCAAACACTGAAGCTTTCTTT.

With respect to this clonotype: This may be a read error, as it is one base from a much larger clone. The chain recombines TRBV4-2 with TRBJ2-2; possible D gene TRBD2, 5 bases. CDR3 length equals 15 residues. Per germline, CDR1 LGHNA and CDR2 YNFKEQ. CDR3 protein: CASSQDQRNTGEPFF. The CDR3 DNA reads as TGTGCCAGCAGCCAAGATCAGCGGAACACCGGGGAGCCGTTTTTT.

As regards this clonotype: Compared with germline, one end of the junction differs, possibly owing to a read error. CDR3 sequence (DNA): TGTGCCAGCAGCCAGCAAGAGACTGGGGCCTATGAGCAGTACTTC. Translation gives CASSQQETGAYEQYF. The chain has TRBV4-2 and TRBJ2-7, with D possibly TRBD1 on 5 matching bases. Germline lookup yields CDR1 LGHNA and CDR2 YNFKEQ. The CDR3 is 15 amino acids.

Comments on this clonotype: A read error may produce the germline difference seen at one junction end. This chain uses TRBV11-2 with TRBJ1-5; TRBD1 is a possible D gene (6 bases). The CDR3 runs to 14 residues. The germline V gene encodes CDR1 SGHAT and CDR2 FQNNGV. The CDR3 reads CASSNGGGDQPQHF. The CDR3 DNA reads TGTGCCAGCAGCAACGGCGGGGGCGATCAGCCTCAGCATTTT.

Here the CDR3 DNA reads TGTGCCAGCAGTCCCCCCATAGCGGAGAAGAGCTCCTACAACGGGCAGTTCTTC. It codes for CASSPPIAEKSSYNGQFF. V and J are TRBV28 and TRBJ2-1; D possibly corresponds to TRBD2 (6 bases). CDR3 length: 18 amino acids. Germline V gene data show CDR1 as MDHEN and CDR2 as SYDVKM. Trimming took off 5 bases at V and 12 bases at J, with 32 bases between the two ends.

Worth noting for this clonotype: The junction differs from germline at one of its ends, possibly a read error. The chain uses TRBV6-5 and TRBJ1-4, with 7 bases lining up with TRBD1. CDR1 is MNHEY and CDR2 is SVGAGI in the germline V gene. The length of the CDR3 is 17 residues. This CDR3 reads CTSSYLGQGGYGEKLFF. In DNA form, the CDR3 reads TGTACCAGCAGTTATCTAGGGCAGGGGGGATATGGTGAAAAACTGTTTTTT.

The V and J genes are TRBV10-3 and TRBJ2-7; D is tentatively TRBD1 or TRBD2 (5 bases each). Germline V gene lookup returns CDR1 ENHRY and CDR2 SYGVKD. Deletions cut 6 bases from V and 2 bases from J, with 14 bases between. The CDR3 is 14 amino acids. The CDR3: CAISREQEPYEQYF. The CDR3 coding sequence is TGTGCCATCAGCCGGGAACAGGAACCCTACGAGCAGTACTTC.

In the case of this clonotype: A much larger clone lies a single base off, so this may be a read error. The genes are TRBV29-1 and TRBJ2-6, with D possibly being TRBD1 (5 bases). Germline values: CDR1 SQVTM, CDR2 ANQGSEA. This CDR3 has 13 residues. CDR3 bases: TGCAGCGTTGCGGGCTCTGGGGCCAACGCCCTGACTTTC. Its protein is CSVAGSGANALTF.

Ten or more counts support this clonotype. CDR3 protein: CSATRTGSSGNTIYF. DNA for the CDR3: TGCAGTGCTACCAGGACAGGGAGCTCTGGAAACACCATATATTTT. V is TRBV20-1 and J is TRBJ1-3, with 8 bases fitting TRBD1. This CDR3 contains 15 residues. The V segment lost 4 bases and the J segment 0 bases; nucleotides outside the gene matches: 5. From germline, CDR1 is DFQATT and CDR2 SNEGSKA (reference sequence).

A note on this clonotype: A read error may produce the germline difference seen at one junction end. CDR3: CTSSKTGTSGSDTQYF. CDR3 DNA sequence: TGCACCAGCAGCAAAACCGGGACTAGCGGTTCCGATACGCAGTATTTT. This sequence joins TRBV5-1 and TRBJ2-3; TRBD2 matches 11 bases. Germline V gives CDR1 SGHRS, CDR2 YFSETQ. CDR3 length: 16 amino acids.

As concerns this clonotype: A much larger clonotype is one base distant, so this may be a read error. The chain combines TRBV6-5 with TRBJ1-2, with D possibly TRBD1 on 5 matching bases. This CDR3 comprises 13 residues. Germline V gene sequence: CDR1 MNHEY, CDR2 SVGAGI. Trimming removed 8 bases from V and 6 bases from J, with 16 bases in between. Here the CDR3 reads CASSVGGRNGYTF. The CDR3 DNA follows: TGTGCCAGCTCCGTCGGGGGAAGGAATGGCTACACCTTC.

As to this clonotype: A read error may produce the germline difference seen at one junction end. The chain has TRBV6-2 or TRBV6-3 and TRBJ2-7; D is unresolved. Germline V CDR1 and CDR2: MNHEY, SVGEGT. The CDR3 sequence is 14 residues long. Here the CDR3 reads CASSSQRLAYEQYF. DNA for the CDR3: TGTGCTAGCAGTTCCCAGAGATTAGCCTACGAGCAGTACTTC.

Comment on this clonotype: A much bigger clone sits one base away, suggesting this may be a read error. The rearrangement uses TRBV6-5 and TRBJ1-3; D is ambiguous. This CDR3 is built from 16 residues. Germline CDR1 is MNHEY and CDR2 is SVGAGI. The CDR3 spells CASSHSFRGGRNTIYF. CDR3 nucleotide sequence: TGTGCCAGCAGTCACTCCTTCCGGGGAGGAAGAAACACCATATATTTT.

The chain uses TRBV5-1 and TRBJ1-2; TRBD1 might be the D (5 bases). Germline assignment: CDR1 SGHRS and CDR2 YFSETQ. V gave up 1 base and J gave up 2 bases, with 21 bases separating them. The CDR3 totals 18 residues. The CDR3 loop reads CASSLTSPTAGQNYGYTF. For the CDR3, the DNA is TGCGCCAGCAGCTTGACCTCGCCGACAGCAGGACAAAACTATGGCTACACCTTC.

The chain links TRBV28 to TRBJ1-2; D remains ambiguous. This CDR3 comprises 13 residues. Per germline, CDR1 MDHEN and CDR2 SYDVKM. Trimming took 8 bases from V and 2 from J, leaving 12 bases between them. As DNA, the CDR3 is TGTGCCAGCGTCCCCGGCAGCAACTATGGCTACACCTTC. It yields the protein CASVPGSNYGYTF.

This chain uses TRBV6-2 or TRBV6-3 with TRBJ1-1; the D is unclear. The CDR3 is 13 residues long. The V and J ends lost 7 bases and 4 bases respectively, with 13 bases between them. From germline, CDR1 is MNHEY and CDR2 SVGEGT. CDR3 DNA: TGTGCCAGCATAAAAGTTGGGAGCACTGAAGCTTTCTTT. Amino acid sequence: CASIKVGSTEAFF.

This clonotype was seen more than once but under ten times. This clone may be a read error of a much larger clone one base away. V is TRBV20-1 and J is TRBJ1-2; D may be TRBD1 (6 bases). Trimming cost V 3 bases and J 3 bases, with 14 bases left between them. Per germline, CDR1 DFQATT and CDR2 SNEGSKA (reference sequence). This CDR3 has 14 residues. The CDR3 nucleotides read TGCAGTGCTAGGGGGACATGCGTAGACTATGGCTACACCTTC. Its protein is CSARGTCVDYGYTF.

This clonotype was found once. The genes are TRBV20-1 and TRBJ1-5, with D possibly being TRBD1 (6 bases). The length of the CDR3 is 15 residues. Germline-derived CDR1 and CDR2 are DFQATT and SNEGSKA (reference sequence). The CDR3 is CNTSWGRGSNQPQHF. The CDR3 DNA follows: TGCAATACTAGTTGGGGGCGCGGAAGCAATCAGCCCCAGCATTTT.